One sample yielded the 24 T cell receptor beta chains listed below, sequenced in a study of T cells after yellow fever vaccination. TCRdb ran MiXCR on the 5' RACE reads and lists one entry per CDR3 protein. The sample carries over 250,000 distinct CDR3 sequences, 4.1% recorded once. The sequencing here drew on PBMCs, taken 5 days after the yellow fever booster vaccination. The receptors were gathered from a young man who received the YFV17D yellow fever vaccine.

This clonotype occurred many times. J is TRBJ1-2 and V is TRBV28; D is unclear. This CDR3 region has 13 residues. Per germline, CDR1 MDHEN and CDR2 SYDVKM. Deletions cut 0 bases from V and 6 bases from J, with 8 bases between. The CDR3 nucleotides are TGTGCCAGCAGTTTATGGTCCGGGGATGGCTACACCTTC. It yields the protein CASSLWSGDGYTF.

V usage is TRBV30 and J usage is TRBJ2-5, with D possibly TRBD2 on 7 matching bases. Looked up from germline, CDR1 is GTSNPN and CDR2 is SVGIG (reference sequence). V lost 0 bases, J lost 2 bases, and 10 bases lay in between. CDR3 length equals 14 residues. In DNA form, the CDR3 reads TGTGCCTGGAGTGTCGGGGGGCTTCAAGAGACCCAGTACTTC. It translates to CAWSVGGLQETQYF.

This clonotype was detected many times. The DNA for the CDR3 is TGTGCCAGCTGTTCGGCCCTCTCTGGGGCCAACGTCCTGACTTTC. Amino acid sequence: CASCSALSGANVLTF. This chain links TRBV6-1 with TRBJ2-6; no clear D gene. CDR3 size: 15 residues. Looked up from germline, CDR1 is MNHNS and CDR2 is SASEGT. The germline V and J ends were trimmed by 8 bases and 0 bases, with 11 bases remaining between them.

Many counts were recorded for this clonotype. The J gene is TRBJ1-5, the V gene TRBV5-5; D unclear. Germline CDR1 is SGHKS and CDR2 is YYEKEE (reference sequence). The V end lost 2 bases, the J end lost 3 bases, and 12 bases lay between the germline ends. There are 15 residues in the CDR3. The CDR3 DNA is TGTGCCAGCAGCTTCACAGCAGAAACCAATCAGCCCCAGCATTTT. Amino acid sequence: CASSFTAETNQPQHF.

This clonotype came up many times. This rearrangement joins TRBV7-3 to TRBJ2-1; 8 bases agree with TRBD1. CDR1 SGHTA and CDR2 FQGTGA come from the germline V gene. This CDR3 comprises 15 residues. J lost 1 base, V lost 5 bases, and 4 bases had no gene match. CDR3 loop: CASSGDRGSYNEQFF. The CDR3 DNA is TGTGCCAGCAGCGGAGACAGGGGTTCCTACAATGAGCAGTTCTTC.

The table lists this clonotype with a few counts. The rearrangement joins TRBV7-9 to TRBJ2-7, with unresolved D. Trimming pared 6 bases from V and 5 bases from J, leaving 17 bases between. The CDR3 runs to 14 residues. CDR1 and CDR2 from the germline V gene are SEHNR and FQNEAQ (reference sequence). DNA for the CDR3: TGTGCCAGCAGTCCGGCAATATATCCTGACGAGCAGTACTTC. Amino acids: CASSPAIYPDEQYF.

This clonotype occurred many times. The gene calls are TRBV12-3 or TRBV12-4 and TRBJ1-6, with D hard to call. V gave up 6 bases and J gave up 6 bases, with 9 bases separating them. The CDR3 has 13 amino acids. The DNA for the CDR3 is TGTGCCAGCAGCCCCCAGGTTAATTCACCCCTCCACTTT. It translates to CASSPQVNSPLHF.

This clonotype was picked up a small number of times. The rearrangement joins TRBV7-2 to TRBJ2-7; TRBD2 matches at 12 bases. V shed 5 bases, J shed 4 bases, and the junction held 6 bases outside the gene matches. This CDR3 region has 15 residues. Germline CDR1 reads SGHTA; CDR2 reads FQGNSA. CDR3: CASSTGLAGPYEQYF. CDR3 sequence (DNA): TGTGCCAGCAGCACAGGACTAGCGGGGCCGTACGAGCAGTACTTC.

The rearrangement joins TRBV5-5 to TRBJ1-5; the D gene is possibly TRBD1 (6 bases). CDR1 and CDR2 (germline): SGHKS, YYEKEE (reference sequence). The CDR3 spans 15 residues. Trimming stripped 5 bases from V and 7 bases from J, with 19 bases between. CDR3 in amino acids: CASSIQGERRQPQHF. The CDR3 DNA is TGTGCCAGCAGTATACAGGGAGAACGGCGGCAGCCCCAGCATTTT.

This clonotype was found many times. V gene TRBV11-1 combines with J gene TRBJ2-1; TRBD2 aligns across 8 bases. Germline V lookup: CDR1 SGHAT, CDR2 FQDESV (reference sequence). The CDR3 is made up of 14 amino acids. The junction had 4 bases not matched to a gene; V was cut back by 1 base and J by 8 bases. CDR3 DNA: TGTGCCAGCAGCTTAGGCCTAGCGGGCTATGAGCAGTTCTTC. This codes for CASSLGLAGYEQFF.

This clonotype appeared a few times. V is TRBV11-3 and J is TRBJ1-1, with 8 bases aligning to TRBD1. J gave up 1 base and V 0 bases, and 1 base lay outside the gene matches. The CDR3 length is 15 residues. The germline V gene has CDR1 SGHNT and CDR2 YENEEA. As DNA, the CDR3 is TGTGCCAGCAGCTTAGATCAGGGGGCGAACACTGAAGCTTTCTTT. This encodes CASSLDQGANTEAFF.

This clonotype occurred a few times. CDR3 DNA: TGCAGTGCCCTTACAGGGGGATCAACTGAAGCTTTCTTT. Amino acids: CSALTGGSTEAFF. The gene calls are TRBV20-1 and TRBJ1-1; 8 bases line up with TRBD1. The germline V gene encodes CDR1 DFQATT and CDR2 SNEGSKA (reference sequence). This CDR3 has 13 residues. The V gene end was trimmed by 6 bases and the J gene end by 5 bases; junction bases not matched to a gene: 8.

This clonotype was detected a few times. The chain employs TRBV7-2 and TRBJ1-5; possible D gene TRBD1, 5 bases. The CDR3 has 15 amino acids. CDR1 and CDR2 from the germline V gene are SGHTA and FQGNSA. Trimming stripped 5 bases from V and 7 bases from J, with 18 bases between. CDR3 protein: CASSRDGVERQPQHF. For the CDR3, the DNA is TGTGCCAGCAGCCGGGACGGGGTGGAGAGGCAGCCCCAGCATTTT.

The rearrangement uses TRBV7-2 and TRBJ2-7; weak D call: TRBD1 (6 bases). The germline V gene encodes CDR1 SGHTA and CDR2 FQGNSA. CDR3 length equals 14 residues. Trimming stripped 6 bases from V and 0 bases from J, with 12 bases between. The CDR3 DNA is TGTGCCAGCAGTCCTGGACAGTACTCCTACGAGCAGTACTTC. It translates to CASSPGQYSYEQYF.

Here the CDR3 DNA reads TGTGCCAGCAGCAGGGCTTGGGGCGAGCAGTACTTC. This gives the protein CASSRAWGEQYF. The chain employs TRBV7-2 and TRBJ2-7; D gene ambiguous. The CDR3 totals 12 residues. CDR1 is SGHTA, CDR2 FQGNSA, per germline. The V end lost 5 bases, the J end lost 6 bases, and 11 bases lay between the germline ends.

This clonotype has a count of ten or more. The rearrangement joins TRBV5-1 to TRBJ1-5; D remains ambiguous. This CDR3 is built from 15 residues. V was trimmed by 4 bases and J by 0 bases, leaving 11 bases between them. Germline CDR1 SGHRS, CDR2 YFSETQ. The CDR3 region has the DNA TGCGCCAGCAGCCCCCGGGGAGATAGCAATCAGCCCCAGCATTTT. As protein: CASSPRGDSNQPQHF.

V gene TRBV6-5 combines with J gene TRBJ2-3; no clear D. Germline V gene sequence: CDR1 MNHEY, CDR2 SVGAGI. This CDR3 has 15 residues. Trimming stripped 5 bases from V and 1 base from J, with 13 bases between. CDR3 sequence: CASSVDGPRTDTQYF. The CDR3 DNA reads TGTGCCAGCAGTGTCGACGGGCCCCGCACAGATACGCAGTATTTT.

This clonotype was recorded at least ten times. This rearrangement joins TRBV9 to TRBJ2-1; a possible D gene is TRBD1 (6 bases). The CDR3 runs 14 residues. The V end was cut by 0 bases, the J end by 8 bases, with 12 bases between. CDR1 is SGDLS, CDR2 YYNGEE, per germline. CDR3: CASSVAPGVDEQFF. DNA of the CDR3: TGTGCCAGCAGCGTAGCCCCAGGGGTGGATGAGCAGTTCTTC.

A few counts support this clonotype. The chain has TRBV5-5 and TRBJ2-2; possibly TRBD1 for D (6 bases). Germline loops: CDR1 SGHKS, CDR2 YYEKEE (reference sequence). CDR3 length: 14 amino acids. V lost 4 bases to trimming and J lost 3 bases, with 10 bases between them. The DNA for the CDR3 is TGTGCCAGCAGCCAACAGGGAGACACCGGGGAGCTGTTTTTT. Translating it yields CASSQQGDTGELFF.

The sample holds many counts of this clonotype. CDR3 bases: TGTGCCAGCAGTCCCGACGGTGTGACGCAGTATTTT. It translates to CASSPDGVTQYF. The rearrangement uses TRBV6-2 or TRBV6-3 and TRBJ2-3; D not certain. V lost 5 bases and J lost 9, with 12 bases in between. CDR1 and CDR2 from the germline V gene are MNHEY and SVGEGT. This CDR3 has 12 amino acids.

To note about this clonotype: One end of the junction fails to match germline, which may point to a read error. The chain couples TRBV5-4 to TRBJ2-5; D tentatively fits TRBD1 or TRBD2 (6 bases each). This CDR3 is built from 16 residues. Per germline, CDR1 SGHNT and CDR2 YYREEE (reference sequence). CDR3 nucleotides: TGTGCCAGCAGCCCGGGGGCAAACTTGGACATCCGATCGGTGAGGTTC. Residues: CASSPGANLDIRSVRF.

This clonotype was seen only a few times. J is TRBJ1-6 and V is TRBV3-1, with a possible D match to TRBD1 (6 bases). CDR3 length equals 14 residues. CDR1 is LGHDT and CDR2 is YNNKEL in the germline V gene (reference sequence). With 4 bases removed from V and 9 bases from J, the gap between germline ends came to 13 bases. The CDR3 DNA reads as TGTGCCAGCAGCCTCGGGGGCCCAGGTTCACCCCTCCACTTT. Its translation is CASSLGGPGSPLHF.

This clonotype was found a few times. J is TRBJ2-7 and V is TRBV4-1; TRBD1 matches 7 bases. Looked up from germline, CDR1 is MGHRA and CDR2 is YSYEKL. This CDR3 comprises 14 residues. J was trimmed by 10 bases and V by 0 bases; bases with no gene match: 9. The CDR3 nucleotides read TGCGCCAGCAGCCAAGATGTAGGGACAGTCGACCAGTACGTC. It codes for CASSQDVGTVDQYV.

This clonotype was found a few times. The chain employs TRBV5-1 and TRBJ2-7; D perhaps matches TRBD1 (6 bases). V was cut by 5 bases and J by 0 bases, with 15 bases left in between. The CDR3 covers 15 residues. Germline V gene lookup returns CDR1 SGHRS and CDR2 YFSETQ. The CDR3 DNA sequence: TGCGCCAGCAGGGCCGCGCAGGGGATCTCCTACGAGCAGTACTTC. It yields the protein CASRAAQGISYEQYF.